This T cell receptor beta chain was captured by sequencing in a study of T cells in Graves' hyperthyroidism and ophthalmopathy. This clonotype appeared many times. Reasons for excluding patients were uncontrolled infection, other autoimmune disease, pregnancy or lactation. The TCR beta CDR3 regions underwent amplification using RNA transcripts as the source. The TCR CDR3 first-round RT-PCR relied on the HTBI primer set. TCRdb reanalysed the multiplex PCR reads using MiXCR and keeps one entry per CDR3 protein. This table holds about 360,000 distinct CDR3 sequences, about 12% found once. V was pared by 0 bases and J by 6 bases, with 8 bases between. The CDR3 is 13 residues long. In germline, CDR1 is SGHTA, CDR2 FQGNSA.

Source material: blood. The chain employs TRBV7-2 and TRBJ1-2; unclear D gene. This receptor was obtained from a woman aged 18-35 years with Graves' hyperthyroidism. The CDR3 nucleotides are TGTGCCAGCAGCTTAGCCCAGGCGGATGGCTACACCTTC. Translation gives CASSLAQADGYTF. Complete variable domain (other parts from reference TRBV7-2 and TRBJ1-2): GAGVSQSPSNKVTEKGKDVELRCDPISGHTALYWYRQSLGQGLEFLIYFQGNSAPDKSGLPSDRFSAERTGGSVSTLTIQRTQQEDSAVYLCASSLAQADGYTFGSGTRLTVV.